The next 15 T cell receptor beta chains were all read from a single sample in a study of vaccination effects on CD4 cells after COVID-19. The protocol was immunoSEQ multiplex PCR, while the TCRdb copy is restricted to in-frame clones and leaves out a portion. The sample holds 70,000 to 85,000 clones, roughly three quarters seen once. CD4+ T cell isolation took place after 10 days of culture. These receptors have no identified antigens. Sequences were derived from CD4+ T cells from PBMCs cultured without peptide, sampled before COVID-19 vaccination. The receptor set was obtained from a human donor who received a COVID-19 vaccine.

This clone was counted a single time. This chain connects TRBV7-3 to TRBJ2-6; 7 bases fit TRBD1. Germline CDR1 reads SGHTA; CDR2 reads FQGTGA. The CDR3 spans 16 residues. The ends lost 5 bases at V and 4 bases at J; junction bases unmatched: 8. CDR3 coding DNA: TGTGCCAGCAGCCTGGACAGGACGAGAGGGGCCAACGTCCTGACTTTC. This encodes CASSLDRTRGANVLTF.

Worth noting for this clone: Different DNA sequences within this sample yield the same CDR3. This chain links TRBV24-1 with TRBJ1-5; D gene uncertain. There are 12 residues in the CDR3. Trimming left V 4 bases short and J 3 bases short, with 3 bases between. Per the germline V gene, CDR1 is KGHDR and CDR2 is SFDVKD. CDR3 residues: CATSDNNQPQHF. The CDR3 DNA reads as TGTGCCACCAGTGACAACAATCAGCCCCAGCATTTT.

This clone was seen only once. The chain couples TRBV5-1 to TRBJ2-5; perhaps TRBD1 as D (6 bases). CDR1 and CDR2 from the germline V gene are SGHRS and YFSETQ. The CDR3 has 14 residues. The V gene lost 4 bases and the J gene lost 1 base, with 11 bases spanning the gap. Here the CDR3 reads CASSGGQIQETQYF. DNA of the CDR3: TGCGCCAGCAGCGGCGGACAGATCCAAGAGACCCAGTACTTC.

A few counts support this clone. V gene TRBV6-4 combines with J gene TRBJ2-2, with a tentative D call TRBD2 (6 bases). Germline loops: CDR1 MRHNA, CDR2 SNTAGT. V was trimmed by 1 base and J by 4 bases, leaving 13 bases between them. The CDR3 totals 16 residues. In DNA form, the CDR3 reads TGTGCCAGCAGTGACTACTTGGGGGGAACCACCGGGGAGCTGTTTTTT. Its translation: CASSDYLGGTTGELFF.

This clone turned up a few times. V gene TRBV5-1 combines with J gene TRBJ2-2; D is unresolved. Germline V gene lookup returns CDR1 SGHRS and CDR2 YFSETQ. The CDR3 totals 15 residues. Trimming stripped 0 bases from V and 4 bases from J, with 10 bases between. CDR3 nucleotides: TGCGCCAGCAGCTTGGGTGGGTCGGGCACCGGGGAGCTGTTTTTT. Its protein product is CASSLGGSGTGELFF.

DNA for the CDR3: TGTGCCAGCAGCCCCGGGACAGGGTATGGCTACACCTTC. It codes for CASSPGTGYGYTF. V is TRBV11-2 and J is TRBJ1-2; the match to TRBD1 covers 9 bases. Per the germline V gene, CDR1 is SGHAT and CDR2 is FQNNGV. The trim removed 5 bases at V and 5 bases at J, leaving 3 bases unmatched. The CDR3 extends over 13 amino acids.

The gene calls are TRBV5-8 and TRBJ2-5, with D possibly matching TRBD1 (6 bases). Trimming shortened V by 7 bases and J by 0 bases, and 22 bases separated the two germline ends. The germline CDR1 and CDR2 sequences are SGHTS and YDEGEE. The CDR3 totals 17 residues. This CDR3 is CASPQGFFIGDQETQYF. CDR3 DNA: TGTGCCAGCCCGCAGGGGTTTTTCATAGGGGACCAAGAGACCCAGTACTTC.

The gene calls are TRBV24-1 and TRBJ1-1; no firm D call. This CDR3 has 12 amino acids. Germline loops: CDR1 KGHDR, CDR2 SFDVKD. V was trimmed by 2 bases and J by 1 base, leaving 1 base between them. The chain's CDR3 is CATSDWNTEAFF. The CDR3 nucleotides are TGTGCCACCAGTGATTGGAACACTGAAGCTTTCTTT.

This rearrangement joins TRBV5-4 to TRBJ2-5; D is perhaps TRBD2 (6 bases). Between the trimmed V and J ends, which lost 2 bases and 4 bases, there was a span of 15 bases. The CDR3 sequence is 15 residues long. In germline, CDR1 is SGHNT, CDR2 YYREEE (reference sequence). CDR3 region: CASSFKGLTSETQYF. The CDR3, as DNA: TGTGCCAGCAGCTTTAAGGGACTGACTTCAGAGACCCAGTACTTC.

The CDR3 here is CATGTANQPQHF. CDR3 sequence (DNA): TGTGCCACTGGGACGGCTAATCAGCCCCAGCATTTT. V gene TRBV10-3 combines with J gene TRBJ1-5, with a possible D match to TRBD1 (5 bases). The V and J ends lost 10 bases and 4 bases respectively, with 11 bases between them. This CDR3 comprises 12 residues. The germline gives CDR1 ENHRY, CDR2 SYGVKD.

The chain links TRBV7-9 to TRBJ1-1; perhaps TRBD1 as D (5 bases). The CDR3 is 15 amino acids. V lost 4 bases and J 1 base, leaving 13 bases between the germline ends. The V gene's germline CDR1 is SEHNR and CDR2 FQNEAQ (reference sequence). As DNA, the CDR3 is TGTGCCAGCAGCTCCTTTGGGGCCGCGAACACTGAAGCTTTCTTT. Encoded protein: CASSSFGAANTEAFF.

This clone was observed a handful of times. V and J are TRBV24-1 and TRBJ1-2, with 10 bases matching TRBD1. The V gene's germline CDR1 is KGHDR and CDR2 SFDVKD. The CDR3 is 16 residues long. V was pared by 2 bases and J by 8 bases, with 10 bases of the junction left unmatched. DNA of the CDR3: TGTGCCACCAGTGATTCCGGGACAGGGGAAGTCTACGGCTACACCTTC. As protein: CATSDSGTGEVYGYTF.

V is TRBV7-2 and J is TRBJ1-5; TRBD1 matches 7 bases. V was clipped by 3 bases and J by 4 bases; unmatched bases: 9. This CDR3 region has 16 residues. The germline V gene has CDR1 SGHTA and CDR2 FQGNSA. CDR3 in DNA: TGTGCCAGCAGCTTGCTCGCAGGGGGTCTGAATCAGCCCCAGCATTTT. Its protein is CASSLLAGGLNQPQHF. The full variable domain, rest sourced from reference TRBV7-2 and TRBJ1-5, is GAGVSQSPSNKVTEKGKDVELRCDPISGHTALYWYRQSLGQGLEFLIYFQGNSAPDKSGLPSDRFSAERTGGSVSTLTIQRTQQEDSAVYLCASSLLAGGLNQPQHFGDGTRLSIL.

The chain uses TRBV5-1 and TRBJ1-1; the D gene is possibly TRBD1 (6 bases). The V end lost 0 bases, the J end lost 5 bases, and 14 bases lay between the germline ends. Per germline, CDR1 SGHRS and CDR2 YFSETQ. The CDR3 extends over 15 amino acids. Here the CDR3 reads CASSLAPGVWTEAFF. CDR3 DNA sequence: TGCGCCAGCAGCTTGGCTCCAGGGGTATGGACTGAAGCTTTCTTT.

The V call is TRBV30, the J call TRBJ1-1; D gene unclear. The V gene's germline CDR1 is GTSNPN and CDR2 SVGIG (reference sequence). Trimming removed 4 bases at V and 1 base at J, with 10 bases between. The CDR3 is 13 amino acids. The CDR3 nucleotides read TGTGCCTGGAAACAGTCAGCGAACACTGAAGCTTTCTTT. The encoded protein is CAWKQSANTEAFF.